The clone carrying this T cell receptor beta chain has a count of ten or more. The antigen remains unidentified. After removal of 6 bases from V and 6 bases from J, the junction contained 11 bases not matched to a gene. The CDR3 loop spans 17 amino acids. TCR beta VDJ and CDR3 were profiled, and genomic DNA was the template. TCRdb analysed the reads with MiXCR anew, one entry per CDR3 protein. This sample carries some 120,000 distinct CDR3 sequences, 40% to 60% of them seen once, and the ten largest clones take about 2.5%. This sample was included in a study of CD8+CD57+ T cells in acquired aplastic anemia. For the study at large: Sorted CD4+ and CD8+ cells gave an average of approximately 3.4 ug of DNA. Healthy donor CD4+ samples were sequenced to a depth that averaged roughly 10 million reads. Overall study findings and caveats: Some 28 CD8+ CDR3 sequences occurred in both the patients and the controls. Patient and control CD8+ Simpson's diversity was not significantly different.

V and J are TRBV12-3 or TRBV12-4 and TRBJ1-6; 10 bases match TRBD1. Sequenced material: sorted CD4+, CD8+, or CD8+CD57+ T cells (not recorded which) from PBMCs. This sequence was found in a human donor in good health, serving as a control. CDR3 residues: CASRGQGGGYRNSPLHF. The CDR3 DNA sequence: TGTGCCAGCAGAGGACAGGGGGGGGGGTATCGTAATTCACCCCTCCACTTT.